The T cell receptor (beta chain) under discussion was sequenced for a study of CD8 T cells in ankylosing spondylitis. Whole-study results and caveats: In synovial fluid and blood from reactive arthritis, some motif variants were previously reported. A motif of 8 or 9 highly homologous TCR beta variants was seen as apparently characteristic of ankylosing spondylitis blood. Clones linked to disease, bearing a CD8+ phenotype, were relatively rare in peripheral blood.

Quantitative molecular-barcoded 5'-RACE generated the TCR beta libraries. TCRdb reprocessed the 5' RACE reads via MiXCR and lists one record per CDR3 protein. The sample records approximately 400,000 distinct CDR3 sequences, over 15% being singletons. There are 12 residues in the CDR3. Germline CDR1 and CDR2: LGHDT and YNNKEL (reference sequence). With respect to this clonotype: Its specificity is unknown. A read error may account for a junction end that differs from germline.

The sequencing sample was made of blood, either unsorted or a sorted T cell fraction (not recorded which). V is TRBV3-1 and J is TRBJ2-5, with 9 nucleotides matching TRBD2. The TCR sequence derives from a male donor with ankylosing spondylitis. For the CDR3, the DNA is TGTGCCAGCAGCCCAGGATCTAGCGGGGAGGACTTC. Encoded protein: CASSPGSSGEDF.